This is a list of T cell receptor beta chains from one sample in a study of T cell repertoires in cytomegalovirus infection. Via MiXCR, TCRdb re-called the reads, giving one row per CDR3 protein. The data show approximately 700,000 distinct CDR3 sequences, under 40% seen once. Sequencing was performed on PBMCs. These receptors were taken from a human donor in good health (CMV status not recorded). Some clones in this sample may be carry-over from other donors' samples. Each CDR3 is given with its conserved first and last residue. A D gene is named only where the DNA matches it firmly. Size is stated for part of the rows, as once, few or many counts, or as a class when the clone is expanded.

clone size	V gene	J gene	D gene	CDR3 DNA	CDR3 protein
once	TRBV20-1	TRBJ1-1	NA	TGCAGCTCCCGGGGGGGAAGGGGCCTTAACACTGAAGCTTTCTTT	CSSRGGRGLNTEAFF
NA	TRBV30	TRBJ2-3	NA	TGTGCCTGGGGAGGTCCAGGGGGGCCAGATACGCAGTATTTT	CAWGGPGGPDTQYF
NA	TRBV20-1	TRBJ2-1	TRBD2	TGCAGTGCTAGAGATGTGTTAGCGGGAGTCAATGAGCAGTTCTTC	CSARDVLAGVNEQFF
NA	TRBV25-1	TRBJ2-7	NA	TGTGCCAGCAGTCAATTGGTGGGAGTAGGCGAGCAGTACTTC	CASSQLVGVGEQYF
NA	TRBV19	TRBJ2-4	NA	TGTGCCAGCCATCCAGGGAACGAAAACATTCAGTACTTC	CASHPGNENIQYF
NA	TRBV15	TRBJ1-2	NA	TGTGCCACCAGCAGAGATTTGCACCGGGGAGAAGGCTACACCTTC	CATSRDLHRGEGYTF
NA	TRBV19	TRBJ2-1	TRBD2	TGTGCCAGTAGTATTTGGCCGGGAGGTTTGAGAAATGAGCAGTTCTTC	CASSIWPGGLRNEQFF
few	TRBV7-9	TRBJ2-7	NA	TGTGCCAGCAGCGCCTCGGCGGGACCCGACTCCTACGAGCAGTACTTC	CASSASAGPDSYEQYF
NA	TRBV7-4	TRBJ1-6	NA	TGTGCCAGCACATACGGGGCGAGCTCCTATAATTCACCCCTCCACTTT	CASTYGASSYNSPLHF
few	TRBV5-1	TRBJ2-7	TRBD1	TGCGCCAGCAGCGGCATACAGGGGGGACACGAGCAGTACTTC	CASSGIQGGHEQYF
few	TRBV20-1	TRBJ2-3	TRBD1	TGCAGTGCCAGTCCTCCGACAGGGGGGAGACCAGATACGCAGTATTTT	CSASPPTGGRPDTQYF
few	TRBV28	TRBJ1-5	NA	TGTGCCAGCAGCCCTCCCTTTCTTACAGACCCACTCAATCAGCCCCAGCATTTT	CASSPPFLTDPLNQPQHF
NA	TRBV5-1	TRBJ1-3	NA	TGCGCCAGCAGCTTGAAGCACAGCGACTACTCTGGAAACACCATATATTTT	CASSLKHSDYSGNTIYF
NA	TRBV7-9	TRBJ2-1	TRBD2	TGTGCCAGCAGCAAAGGGACTAGCGGGGCCTCCTACAATGAGCAGTTCTTC	CASSKGTSGASYNEQFF
NA	TRBV25-1	TRBJ2-1	NA	TGTGCCAGCAGTGAATCCGTCGGGTCTGGCTCCTACAATGAGCAGTTCTTC	CASSESVGSGSYNEQFF
many	TRBV7-2	TRBJ2-4	NA	TGTGCCAGCAGCCCTCCGGGGGCAGCCAAAAACATTCAGTACTTC	CASSPPGAAKNIQYF
few	TRBV12-3/TRBV12-4	TRBJ2-2	NA	TGTGCCAGCAGTCCCGCCGGGGTGGGCACCGGGGAGCTGTTTTTT	CASSPAGVGTGELFF
NA	TRBV20-1	TRBJ2-1	TRBD2	TGCAGTGCTAGCCTACTAGCGGGAGGTTTGGACAATGAGCAGTTCTTC	CSASLLAGGLDNEQFF
NA	TRBV7-2	TRBJ2-7	TRBD2	TGTGCCAGCAGCTTAGCCTGGACTAGCTACGAGCAGTACTTC	CASSLAWTSYEQYF
NA	TRBV12-3/TRBV12-4	TRBJ1-5	TRBD1	TGTGCCAGCAGTTCCGCCGGGACAGGGTCGGGGCAGCCCCAGCATTTT	CASSSAGTGSGQPQHF
few	TRBV28	TRBJ1-5	NA	TGTGCCAGCAGTCCACCCCTGTACAGGGCTTTGCAGCCCCAGCATTTT	CASSPPLYRALQPQHF
few	TRBV20-1	TRBJ1-6	NA	TGCAGTGCTAGAGTGGAGAGTCTCCTCCACTTT	CSARVESLLHF
few	TRBV28	TRBJ1-6	TRBD1	TGTGCCAGCAGGCCCACAGGGGCCGATTCACCCCTCCACTTT	CASRPTGADSPLHF